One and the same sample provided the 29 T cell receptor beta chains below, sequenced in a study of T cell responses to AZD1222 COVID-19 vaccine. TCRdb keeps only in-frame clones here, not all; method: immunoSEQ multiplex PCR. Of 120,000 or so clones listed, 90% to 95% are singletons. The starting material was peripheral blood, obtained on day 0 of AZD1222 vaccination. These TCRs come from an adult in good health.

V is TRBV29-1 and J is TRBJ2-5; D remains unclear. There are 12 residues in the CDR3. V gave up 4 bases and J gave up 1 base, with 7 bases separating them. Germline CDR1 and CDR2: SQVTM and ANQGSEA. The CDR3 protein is CSVGRTQETQYF. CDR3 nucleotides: TGCAGCGTTGGACGGACCCAAGAGACCCAGTACTTC.

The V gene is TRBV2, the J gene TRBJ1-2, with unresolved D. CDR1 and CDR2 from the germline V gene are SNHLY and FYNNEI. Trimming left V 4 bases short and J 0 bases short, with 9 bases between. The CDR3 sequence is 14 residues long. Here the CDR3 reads CASSAVPPNYGYTF. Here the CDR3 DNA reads TGTGCCAGCAGTGCAGTGCCACCTAACTATGGCTACACCTTC.

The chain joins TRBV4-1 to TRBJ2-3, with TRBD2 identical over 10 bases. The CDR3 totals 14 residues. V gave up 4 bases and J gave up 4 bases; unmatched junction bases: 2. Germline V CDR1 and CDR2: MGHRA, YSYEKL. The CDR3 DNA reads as TGCGCCAGCAGCCCCGGGACTAGCGCAGATACGCAGTATTTT. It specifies CASSPGTSADTQYF.

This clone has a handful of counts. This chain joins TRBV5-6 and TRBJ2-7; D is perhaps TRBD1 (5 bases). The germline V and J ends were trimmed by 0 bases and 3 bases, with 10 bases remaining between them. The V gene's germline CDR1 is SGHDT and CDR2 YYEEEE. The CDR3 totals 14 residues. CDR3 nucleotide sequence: TGTGCCAGCAGCTTGGGACAGACTTTCTACGAGCAGTACTTC. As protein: CASSLGQTFYEQYF.

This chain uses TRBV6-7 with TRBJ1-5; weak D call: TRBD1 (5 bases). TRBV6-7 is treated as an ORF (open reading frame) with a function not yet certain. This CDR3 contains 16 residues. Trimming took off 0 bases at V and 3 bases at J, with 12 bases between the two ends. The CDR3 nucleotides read TGTGCCAGCAGTTACTCGAGCAGGGACTTCAATCAGCCCCAGCATTTT. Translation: CASSYSSRDFNQPQHF.

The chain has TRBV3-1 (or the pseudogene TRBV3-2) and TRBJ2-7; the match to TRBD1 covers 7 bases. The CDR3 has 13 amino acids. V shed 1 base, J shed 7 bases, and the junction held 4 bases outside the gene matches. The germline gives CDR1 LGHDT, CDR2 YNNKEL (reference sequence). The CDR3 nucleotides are TGTGCCAGCAGCCAAGGGGACAGAAGAGAGCAGTACTTC. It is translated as CASSQGDRREQYF.

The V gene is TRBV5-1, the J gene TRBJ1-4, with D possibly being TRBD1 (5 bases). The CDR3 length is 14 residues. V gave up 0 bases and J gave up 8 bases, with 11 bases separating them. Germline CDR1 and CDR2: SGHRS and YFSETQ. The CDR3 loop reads CASSLVQGGEKLFF. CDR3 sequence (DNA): TGCGCCAGCAGCTTGGTTCAGGGAGGGGAAAAACTGTTTTTT.

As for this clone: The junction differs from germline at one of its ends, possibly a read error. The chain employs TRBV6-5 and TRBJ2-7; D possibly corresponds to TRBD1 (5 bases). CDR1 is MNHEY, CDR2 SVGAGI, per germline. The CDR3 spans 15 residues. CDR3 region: CASSYSTAGSSEQYF. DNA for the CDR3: TGTGCCAGCAGTTACTCGACAGCCGGGTCCTCCGAGCAGTACTTC.

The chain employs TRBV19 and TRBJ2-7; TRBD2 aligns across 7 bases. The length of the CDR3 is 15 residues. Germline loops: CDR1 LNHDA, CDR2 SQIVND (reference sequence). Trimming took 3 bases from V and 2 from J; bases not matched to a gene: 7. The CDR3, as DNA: TGTGCCAGTAGTATTGCGGCTAGCGGAACCTACGAGCAGTACTTC. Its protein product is CASSIAASGTYEQYF.

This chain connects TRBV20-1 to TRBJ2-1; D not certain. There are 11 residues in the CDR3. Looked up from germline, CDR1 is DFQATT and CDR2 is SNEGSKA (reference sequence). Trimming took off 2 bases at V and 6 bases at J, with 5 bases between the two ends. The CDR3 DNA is TGCAGTGCTAGATACGTCAATGAGCAGTTCTTC. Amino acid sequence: CSARYVNEQFF.

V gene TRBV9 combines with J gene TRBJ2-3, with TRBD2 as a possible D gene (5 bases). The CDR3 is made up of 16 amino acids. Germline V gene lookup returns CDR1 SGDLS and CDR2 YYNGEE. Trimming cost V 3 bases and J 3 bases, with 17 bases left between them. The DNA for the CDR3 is TGTGCCAGCAGCGCCGGACTCCCCAGGTGGACAGATACGCAGTATTTT. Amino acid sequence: CASSAGLPRWTDTQYF. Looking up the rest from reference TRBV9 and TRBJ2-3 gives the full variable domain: DSGVTQTPKHLITATGQRVTLRCSPRSGDLSVYWYQQSLDQGLQFLIQYYNGEERAKGNILERFSAQQFPDLHSELNLSSLELGDSALYFCASSAGLPRWTDTQYFGPGTRLTVL.

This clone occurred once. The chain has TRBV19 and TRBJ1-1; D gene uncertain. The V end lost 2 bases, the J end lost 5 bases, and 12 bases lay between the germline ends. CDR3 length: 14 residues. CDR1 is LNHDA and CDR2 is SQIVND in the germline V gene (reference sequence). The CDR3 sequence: CASSIKTRYTEAFF. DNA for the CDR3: TGTGCCAGTAGTATAAAGACGAGGTATACTGAAGCTTTCTTT.

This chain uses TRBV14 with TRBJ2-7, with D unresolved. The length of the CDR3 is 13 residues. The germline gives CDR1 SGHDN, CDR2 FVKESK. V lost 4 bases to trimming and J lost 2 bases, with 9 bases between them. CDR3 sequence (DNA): TGTGCCAGCAGCCCTCCAGAGACCTACGAGCAGTACTTC. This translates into CASSPPETYEQYF.

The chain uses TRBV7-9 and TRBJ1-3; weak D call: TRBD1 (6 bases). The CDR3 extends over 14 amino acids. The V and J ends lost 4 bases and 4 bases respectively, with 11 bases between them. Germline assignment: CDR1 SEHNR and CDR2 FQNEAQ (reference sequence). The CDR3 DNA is TGTGCCAGCAGCTCCAGGGGAGGGGGAAACACCATATATTTT. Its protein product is CASSSRGGGNTIYF.

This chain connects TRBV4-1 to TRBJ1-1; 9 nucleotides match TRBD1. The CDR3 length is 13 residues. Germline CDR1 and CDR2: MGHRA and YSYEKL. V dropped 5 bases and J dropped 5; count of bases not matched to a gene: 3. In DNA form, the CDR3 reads TGCGCCAGCAGCTACAGGGGGCGGACTGAAGCTTTCTTT. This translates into CASSYRGRTEAFF.

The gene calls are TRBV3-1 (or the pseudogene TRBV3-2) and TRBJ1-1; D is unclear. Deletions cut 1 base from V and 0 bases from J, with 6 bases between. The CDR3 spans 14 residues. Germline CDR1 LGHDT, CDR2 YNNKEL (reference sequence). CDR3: CASSQGLMNTEAFF. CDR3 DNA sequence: TGTGCCAGCAGCCAAGGACTCATGAACACTGAAGCTTTCTTT.

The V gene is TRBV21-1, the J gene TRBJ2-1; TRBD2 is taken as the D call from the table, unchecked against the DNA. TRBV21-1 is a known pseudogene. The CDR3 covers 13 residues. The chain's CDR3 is CASSKRLDNEQFF. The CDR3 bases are TGTGCCAGCAGCAAACGGCTAGACAATGAGCAGTTCTTC.

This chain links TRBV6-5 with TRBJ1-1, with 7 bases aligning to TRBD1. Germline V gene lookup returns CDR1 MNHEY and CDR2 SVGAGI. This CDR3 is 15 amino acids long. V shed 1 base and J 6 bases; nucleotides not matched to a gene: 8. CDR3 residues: CASSYWDRGGPEAFF. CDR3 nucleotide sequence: TGTGCCAGCAGTTACTGGGACAGAGGTGGGCCTGAAGCTTTCTTT.

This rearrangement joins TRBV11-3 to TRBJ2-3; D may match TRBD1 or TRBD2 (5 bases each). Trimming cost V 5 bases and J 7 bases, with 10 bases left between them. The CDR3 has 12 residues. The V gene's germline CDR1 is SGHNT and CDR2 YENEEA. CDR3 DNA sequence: TGTGCCAGCAGCCCGGGGACCTATACGCAGTATTTT. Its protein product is CASSPGTYTQYF.

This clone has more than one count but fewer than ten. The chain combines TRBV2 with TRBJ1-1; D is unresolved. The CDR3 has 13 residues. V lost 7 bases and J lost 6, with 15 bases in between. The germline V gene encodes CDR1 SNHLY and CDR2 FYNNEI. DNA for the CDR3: TGTGCCAGCACCCTCGCGGGGTCTCCTGAAGCTTTCTTT. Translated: CASTLAGSPEAFF.

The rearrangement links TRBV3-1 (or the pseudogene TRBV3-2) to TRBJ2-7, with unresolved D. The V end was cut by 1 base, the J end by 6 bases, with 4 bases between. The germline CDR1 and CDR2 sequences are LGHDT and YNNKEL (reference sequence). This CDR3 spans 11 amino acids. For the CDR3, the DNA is TGTGCCAGCAGCCAAGGCATCGAGCAGTACTTC. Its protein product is CASSQGIEQYF.

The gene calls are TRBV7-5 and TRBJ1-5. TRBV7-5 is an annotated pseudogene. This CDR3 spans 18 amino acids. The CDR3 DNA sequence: TGTGTCAGAAGCTTTGAGTGGCGGGGCACCCGTAGCAATCAGCCCCAGCATTTT. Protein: CVRSFEWRGTRSNQPQHF.

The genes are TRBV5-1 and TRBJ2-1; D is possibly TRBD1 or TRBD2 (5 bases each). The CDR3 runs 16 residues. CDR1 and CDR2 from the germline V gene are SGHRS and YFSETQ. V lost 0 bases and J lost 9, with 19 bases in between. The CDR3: CASSLAGAGPPSEQFF. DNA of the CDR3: TGCGCCAGCAGCTTGGCCGGGGCCGGGCCCCCTAGTGAGCAGTTCTTC.

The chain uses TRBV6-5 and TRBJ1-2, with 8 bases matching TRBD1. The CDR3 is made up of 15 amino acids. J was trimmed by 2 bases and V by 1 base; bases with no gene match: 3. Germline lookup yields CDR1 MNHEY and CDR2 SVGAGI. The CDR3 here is CASSYWDRNNYGYTF. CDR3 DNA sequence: TGTGCCAGCAGTTACTGGGACAGGAACAACTATGGCTACACCTTC.

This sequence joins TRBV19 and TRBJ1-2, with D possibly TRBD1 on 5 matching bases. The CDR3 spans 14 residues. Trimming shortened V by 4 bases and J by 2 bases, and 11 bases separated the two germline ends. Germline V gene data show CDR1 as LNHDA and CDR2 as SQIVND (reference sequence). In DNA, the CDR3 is TGTGCCAGTAGTAAACAGGTATCGAACTATGGCTACACCTTC. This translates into CASSKQVSNYGYTF.

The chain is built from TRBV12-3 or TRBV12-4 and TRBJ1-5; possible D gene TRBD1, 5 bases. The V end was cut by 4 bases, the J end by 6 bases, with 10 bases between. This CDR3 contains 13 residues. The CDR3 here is CASSSPGVQPQHF. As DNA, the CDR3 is TGTGCCAGCAGTTCACCGGGGGTTCAGCCCCAGCATTTT.

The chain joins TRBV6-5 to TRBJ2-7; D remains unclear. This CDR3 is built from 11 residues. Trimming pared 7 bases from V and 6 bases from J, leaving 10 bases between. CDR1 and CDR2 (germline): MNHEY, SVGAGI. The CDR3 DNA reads TGTGCCAGCAACGCGTTGGGCGAGCAGTACTTC. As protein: CASNALGEQYF.

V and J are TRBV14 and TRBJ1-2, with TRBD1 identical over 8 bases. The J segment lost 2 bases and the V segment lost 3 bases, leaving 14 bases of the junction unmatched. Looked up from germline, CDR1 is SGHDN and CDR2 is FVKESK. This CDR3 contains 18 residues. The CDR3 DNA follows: TGTGCCAGCAGCCACCTTAAAAGCAGGGGGCTAACAAACTATGGCTACACCTTC. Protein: CASSHLKSRGLTNYGYTF.

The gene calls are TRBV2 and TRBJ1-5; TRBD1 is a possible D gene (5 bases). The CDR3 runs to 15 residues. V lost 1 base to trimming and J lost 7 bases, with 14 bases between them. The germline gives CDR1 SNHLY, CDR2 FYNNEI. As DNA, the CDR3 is TGTGCCAGCAGTGAAGAGCGGGGGGAGTGGCAGCCCCAGCATTTT. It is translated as CASSEERGEWQPQHF.